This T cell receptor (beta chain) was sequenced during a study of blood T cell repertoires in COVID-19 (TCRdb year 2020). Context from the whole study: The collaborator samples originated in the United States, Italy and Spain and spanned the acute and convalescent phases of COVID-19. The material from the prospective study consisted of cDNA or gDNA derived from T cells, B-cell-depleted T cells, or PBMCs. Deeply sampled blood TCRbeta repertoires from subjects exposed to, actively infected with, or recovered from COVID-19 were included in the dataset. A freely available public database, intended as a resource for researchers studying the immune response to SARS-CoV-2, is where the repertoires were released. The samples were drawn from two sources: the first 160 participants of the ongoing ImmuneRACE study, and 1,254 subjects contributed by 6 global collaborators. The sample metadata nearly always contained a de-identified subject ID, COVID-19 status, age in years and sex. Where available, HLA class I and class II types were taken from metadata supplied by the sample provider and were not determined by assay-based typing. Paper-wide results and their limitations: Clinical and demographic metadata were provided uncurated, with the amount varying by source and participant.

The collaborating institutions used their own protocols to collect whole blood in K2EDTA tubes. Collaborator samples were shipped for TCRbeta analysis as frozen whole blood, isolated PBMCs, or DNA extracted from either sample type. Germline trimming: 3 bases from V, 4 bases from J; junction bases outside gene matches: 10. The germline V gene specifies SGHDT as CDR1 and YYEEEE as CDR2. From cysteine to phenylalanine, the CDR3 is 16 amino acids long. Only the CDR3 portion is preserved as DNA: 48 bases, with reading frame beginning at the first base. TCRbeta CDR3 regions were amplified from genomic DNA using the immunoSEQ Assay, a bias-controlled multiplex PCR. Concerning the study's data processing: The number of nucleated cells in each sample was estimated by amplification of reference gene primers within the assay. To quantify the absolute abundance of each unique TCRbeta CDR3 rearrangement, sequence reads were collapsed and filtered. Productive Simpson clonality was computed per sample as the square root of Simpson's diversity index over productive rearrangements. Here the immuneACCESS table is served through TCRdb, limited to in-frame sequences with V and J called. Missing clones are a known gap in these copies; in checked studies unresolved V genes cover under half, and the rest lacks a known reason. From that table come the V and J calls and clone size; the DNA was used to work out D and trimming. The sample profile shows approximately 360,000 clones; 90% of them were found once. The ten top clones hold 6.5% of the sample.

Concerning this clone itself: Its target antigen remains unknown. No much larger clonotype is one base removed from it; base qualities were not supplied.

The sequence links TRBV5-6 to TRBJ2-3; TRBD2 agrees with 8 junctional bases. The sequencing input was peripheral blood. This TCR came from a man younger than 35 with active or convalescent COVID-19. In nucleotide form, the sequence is TGTGCCAGCAGCTCATGGGGGGGACTAGTGGCAGATACGCAGTATTTT. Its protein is CASSSWGGLVADTQYF. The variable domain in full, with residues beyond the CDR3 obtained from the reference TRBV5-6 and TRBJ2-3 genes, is DAGVTQSPTHLIKTRGQQVTLRCSPKSGHDTVSWYQQALGQGPQFIFQYYEEEERQRGNFPDRFSGHQFPNYSSELNVNALLLGDSALYLCASSSWGGLVADTQYFGPGTRLTVL.